These 24 T cell receptor beta chains originate from one sample sequenced in a study of blood T cell dynamics during melanoma immunotherapy (dated by TCRdb to the early 2020s). Preparation of the library involved the immunoSEQ multiplex PCR assay. Entries here come from immuneACCESS through TCRdb and include only in-frame sequences with V and J called. Some clones fail to appear in such tables; in the studies checked, an unresolved V gene covers under half of the shortfall, and the cause of the remainder is unknown. The table for this sample lists roughly 6,900 clones; around 80% of them were counted only once. Roughly 29% of the sample is taken by the ten largest. The meaning of the sample's time point label: pre-treatment baseline. The material sequenced was blood, taken from a patient treated with checkpoint blockade. These receptors all stem from a human donor with melanoma.

The chain combines TRBV11-3 with TRBJ2-1, with D perhaps matching TRBD2 (5 bases). From germline, CDR1 is SGHNT and CDR2 YENEEA. V was clipped by 1 base and J by 10 bases, with 5 bases between them. CDR3 length: 11 amino acids. The CDR3 DNA reads as TGTGCCAGCAGCTTAGGAGGGGAGCAGTTCTTC. It is translated as CASSLGGEQFF.

J is TRBJ2-3 and V is TRBV4-2, with 10 bases lining up with TRBD2. The CDR3 is 16 residues long. The V segment lost 4 bases and the J segment 0 bases; nucleotides outside the gene matches: 4. In germline, CDR1 is LGHNA, CDR2 YNFKEQ. This CDR3 is CASSPLAGASTDTQYF. The DNA for the CDR3 is TGTGCCAGCAGCCCCCTAGCGGGAGCTAGCACAGATACGCAGTATTTT.

This clone was detected only a few times. The chain employs TRBV7-9 and TRBJ1-2, with TRBD1 matching over 11 bases. The length of the CDR3 is 15 residues. V gave up 4 bases and J gave up 4 bases; unmatched junction bases: 5. Germline assignment: CDR1 SEHNR and CDR2 FQNEAQ (reference sequence). CDR3 sequence (DNA): TGTGCCAGCAGCTCGGGACAGGGGGTTACCTATGGCTACACCTTC. Its protein product is CASSSGQGVTYGYTF.

V usage is TRBV5-1 and J usage is TRBJ1-1; TRBD1 is a possible D gene (6 bases). The germline gives CDR1 SGHRS, CDR2 YFSETQ. The CDR3 is 14 residues long. Trimming cost V 4 bases and J 3 bases, with 13 bases left between them. For the CDR3, the DNA is TGCGCCAGCAGCCCACAGGGTCAGGACACTGAAGCTTTCTTT. This codes for CASSPQGQDTEAFF.

This rearrangement joins TRBV11-2 to TRBJ1-2, with 7 nucleotides matching TRBD1. CDR1 is SGHAT, CDR2 FQNNGV, per germline. CDR3 length equals 14 residues. Trimming cost V 3 bases and J 2 bases; bases outside gene matches: 3. The CDR3 protein is CASSFSTGNYGYTF. Here the CDR3 DNA reads TGTGCCAGCAGCTTCTCGACAGGGAACTATGGCTACACCTTC. Variable domain in full (rest from reference TRBV11-2 and TRBJ1-2): EAGVAQSPRYKIIEKRQSVAFWCNPISGHATLYWYQQILGQGPKLLIQFQNNGVVDDSQLPKDRFSAERLKGVDSTLKIQPAKLEDSAVYLCASSFSTGNYGYTFGSGTRLTVV.

This chain links TRBV5-1 with TRBJ1-6, with unresolved D. Trimming shortened V by 5 bases and J by 0 bases, and 9 bases separated the two germline ends. The CDR3 is made up of 15 amino acids. Germline CDR1 and CDR2: SGHRS and YFSETQ. CDR3 bases: TGCGCCAGCAGAAACGATGTCTCCTATAATTCACCCCTCCACTTT. Encoded protein: CASRNDVSYNSPLHF.

This chain links TRBV5-1 with TRBJ1-1; 7 nucleotides match TRBD1. CDR3 size: 14 residues. CDR1 is SGHRS and CDR2 is YFSETQ in the germline V gene. V was clipped by 5 bases and J by 7 bases; unmatched bases: 11. CDR3 sequence (DNA): TGCGCCAGCAGGTTCGACAGGGTTGGTGGTGAAGCTTTCTTT. Its translation: CASRFDRVGGEAFF. The variable domain in full, completed from reference TRBV5-1 and TRBJ1-1, reads KAGVTQTPRYLIKTRGQQVTLSCSPISGHRSVSWYQQTPGQGLQFLFEYFSETQRNKGNFPGRFSGRQFSNSRSEMNVSTLELGDSALYLCASRFDRVGGEAFFGQGTRLTVV.

The V call is TRBV4-1, the J call TRBJ1-4; no definite D call. CDR1 and CDR2 from the germline V gene are MGHRA and YSYEKL. The CDR3 is 13 amino acids. Trimming cost V 2 bases and J 8 bases, with 9 bases left between them. For the CDR3, the DNA is TGCGCCAGCAGCCAACTAACAGAGGAAAAACTGTTTTTT. Protein sequence: CASSQLTEEKLFF.

The chain couples TRBV13 to TRBJ2-3, with D maybe TRBD2 (6 bases). The CDR3 sequence is 15 residues long. Germline V lookup: CDR1 PRHDT, CDR2 FYEKMQ (reference sequence). The V gene lost 4 bases and the J gene lost 2 bases, with 13 bases spanning the gap. The DNA for the CDR3 is TGTGCCAGCAGCTCAGACGGGAGCCTCACAGATACGCAGTATTTT. Protein sequence: CASSSDGSLTDTQYF.

V usage is TRBV4-1 and J usage is TRBJ2-1, with 7 bases fitting TRBD2. The V gene end was trimmed by 3 bases and the J gene end by 2 bases; junction bases not matched to a gene: 16. The CDR3 extends over 19 amino acids. Per germline, CDR1 MGHRA and CDR2 YSYEKL. The CDR3 region has the DNA TGCGCCAGCAGCCATCCGGGACTCCGGCGGGGGACCACCTACAATGAGCAGTTCTTC. Translating gives CASSHPGLRRGTTYNEQFF.

This clone was seen only once. The V call is TRBV6-1, the J call TRBJ1-5, with 11 positions matching TRBD1. Germline CDR1 is MNHNS and CDR2 is SASEGT. The V gene end was trimmed by 4 bases and the J gene end by 4 bases; junction bases not matched to a gene: 6. There are 16 residues in the CDR3. CDR3 bases: TGTGCCAGCAGTGGAGGACAGGGGGCGAGGAATCAGCCCCAGCATTTT. It encodes CASSGGQGARNQPQHF.

This clone has a single count. The chain employs TRBV5-1 and TRBJ1-2; the match to TRBD1 covers 8 bases. V shed 4 bases and J 2 bases; nucleotides not matched to a gene: 10. The germline gives CDR1 SGHRS, CDR2 YFSETQ. The CDR3 has 16 residues. The DNA of the CDR3 is TGCGCCAGCAGCCCGACCGGGACAGGAGCAAACTATGGCTACACCTTC. It yields the protein CASSPTGTGANYGYTF.

CDR3 nucleotides: TGTGCCAGCAGCTTATCAGTTAACACTGAAGCTTTCTTT. Protein: CASSLSVNTEAFF. V and J are TRBV7-7 and TRBJ1-1; D is uncertain. Trimming took off 2 bases at V and 2 bases at J, with 6 bases between the two ends. The CDR3 has 13 amino acids. Germline values: CDR1 SSHAT, CDR2 FNYEAQ (reference sequence). The full variable domain, with the rest looked up from reference TRBV7-7 and TRBJ1-1, is GAGVSQSPRYKVTKRGQDVTLRCDPISSHATLYWYQQALGQGPEFLTYFNYEAQPDKSGLPSDRFSAERPEGSISTLTIQRTEQRDSAMYRCASSLSVNTEAFFGQGTRLTVV.

V gene TRBV30 combines with J gene TRBJ2-7; D remains unclear. The V gene lost 0 bases and the J gene lost 2 bases, with 11 bases spanning the gap. Germline V gene sequence: CDR1 GTSNPN, CDR2 SVGIG (reference sequence). The length of the CDR3 is 14 residues. The CDR3 loop is CAWSVGYVPYEQYF. As DNA, the CDR3 is TGTGCCTGGAGTGTGGGATACGTGCCCTACGAGCAGTACTTC.

The chain employs TRBV5-1 and TRBJ2-5; the match to TRBD2 covers 10 bases. The V gene end was trimmed by 0 bases and the J gene end by 5 bases; junction bases not matched to a gene: 13. This CDR3 spans 18 amino acids. Germline CDR1 and CDR2: SGHRS and YFSETQ. The chain's CDR3 is CASSLAASGSGSRETQYF. CDR3 sequence (DNA): TGCGCCAGCAGCTTGGCGGCTAGCGGGAGTGGGTCTCGGGAGACCCAGTACTTC.

The chain couples TRBV6-1 to TRBJ1-2, with TRBD1 as a possible D gene (6 bases). The CDR3 is made up of 14 amino acids. V lost 8 bases, J lost 6 bases, and 19 bases lay in between. From germline, CDR1 is MNHNS and CDR2 SASEGT. The CDR3 sequence is CASRMQGRTDGYTF. In nucleotides, the CDR3 is TGTGCCAGCCGCATGCAGGGGCGAACGGATGGCTACACCTTC.

This chain's CDR3 is CSVESGAGTEAFF. CDR3 sequence (DNA): TGCAGCGTTGAATCGGGGGCCGGCACTGAAGCTTTCTTT. The J gene is TRBJ1-1, the V gene TRBV29-1; possibly TRBD1 for D (6 bases). CDR1 is SQVTM, CDR2 ANQGSEA, per germline. The V end lost 2 bases, the J end lost 4 bases, and 11 bases lay between the germline ends. The CDR3 loop spans 13 amino acids.

This clone was recorded a few times. The chain carries TRBV18 and TRBJ1-5, with D hard to call. The V gene's germline CDR1 is KGHSH and CDR2 LQKENI. The CDR3 runs to 12 residues. V dropped 3 bases and J dropped 6 bases, with 6 bases sitting between them. The CDR3, as DNA: TGTGCCAGCTCACCTGGTCCTCAGCCCCAGCATTTT. This encodes CASSPGPQPQHF.

J is TRBJ2-3 and V is TRBV27; TRBD2 matches 12 bases. Germline CDR1 reads MNHEY; CDR2 reads SMNVEV (reference sequence). CDR3 size: 16 residues. J gave up 4 bases and V 5 bases, and 7 bases lay outside the gene matches. CDR3: CASSATSGGQADTQYF. CDR3 DNA sequence: TGTGCCAGCAGTGCCACTAGCGGGGGGCAGGCAGATACGCAGTATTTT.

The chain couples TRBV5-4 to TRBJ2-1, with 12 positions matching TRBD1. From germline, CDR1 is SGHNT and CDR2 YYREEE (reference sequence). Trimming took 4 bases from V and 7 from J; bases not matched to a gene: 3. The CDR3 extends over 14 amino acids. For the CDR3, the DNA is TGTGCCAGCAGCCGGGACAGGGGGCCGAATGAGCAGTTCTTC. Translated, it gives CASSRDRGPNEQFF.

The chain carries TRBV7-2 and TRBJ2-5; the D gene is possibly TRBD2 (5 bases). There are 13 residues in the CDR3. Germline-derived CDR1 and CDR2 are SGHTA and FQGNSA. V was shortened by 5 bases and J by 3 bases, with 10 bases between the two germline ends. For the CDR3, the DNA is TGTGCCAGCAGCCCCCCCGGGGAAGAGACCCAGTACTTC. Amino acid sequence: CASSPPGEETQYF.

This clone occurred a few times. The chain has TRBV5-1 and TRBJ2-7; D is undetermined. CDR3 length: 13 amino acids. Trimming took 0 bases from V and 5 from J, leaving 9 bases between them. The germline V gene encodes CDR1 SGHRS and CDR2 YFSETQ. The CDR3, as DNA: TGCGCCAGCAGCTTGGGGATCGGCAACGAGCAGTACTTC. Encoded protein: CASSLGIGNEQYF. Supplemented by reference TRBV5-1 and TRBJ2-7, the full variable domain reads KAGVTQTPRYLIKTRGQQVTLSCSPISGHRSVSWYQQTPGQGLQFLFEYFSETQRNKGNFPGRFSGRQFSNSRSEMNVSTLELGDSALYLCASSLGIGNEQYFGPGTRLTVT.

The chain couples TRBV11-2 to TRBJ2-7; 8 bases map to TRBD2. The V segment lost 0 bases and the J segment 5 bases; nucleotides outside the gene matches: 3. The germline V gene has CDR1 SGHAT and CDR2 FQNNGV. CDR3 size: 14 residues. Here the CDR3 DNA reads TGTGCCAGCAGCTTAGAAGGGACTAGTAACGAGCAGTACTTC. Amino acids: CASSLEGTSNEQYF.

The chain couples TRBV6-5 to TRBJ1-1; D is undetermined. Germline CDR1 is MNHEY and CDR2 is SVGAGI. The germline V and J ends were trimmed by 0 bases and 1 base, with 6 bases remaining between them. The CDR3 consists of 14 residues. CDR3 coding DNA: TGTGCCAGCAGTTACTCGCGGGCGAACACTGAAGCTTTCTTT. The encoded protein is CASSYSRANTEAFF.